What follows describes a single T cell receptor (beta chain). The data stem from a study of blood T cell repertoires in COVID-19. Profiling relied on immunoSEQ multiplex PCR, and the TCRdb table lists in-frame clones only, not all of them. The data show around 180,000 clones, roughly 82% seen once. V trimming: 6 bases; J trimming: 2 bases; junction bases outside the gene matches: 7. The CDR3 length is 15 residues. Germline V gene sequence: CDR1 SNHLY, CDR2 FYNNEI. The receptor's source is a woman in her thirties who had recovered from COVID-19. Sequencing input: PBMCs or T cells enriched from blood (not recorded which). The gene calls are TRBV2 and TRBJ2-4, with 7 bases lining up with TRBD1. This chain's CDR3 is CASSPQGHTKNIQYF. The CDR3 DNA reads TGTGCCAGCAGCCCACAGGGGCATACCAAAAACATTCAGTACTTC. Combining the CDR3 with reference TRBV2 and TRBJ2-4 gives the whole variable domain EPEVTQTPSHQVTQMGQEVILRCVPISNHLYFYWYRQILGQKVEFLVSFYNNEISEKSEIFDDQFSVERPDGSNFTLKIRSTKLEDSAMYFCASSPQGHTKNIQYFGAGTRLSVL.